The text below deals with one T cell receptor (beta chain). The antigen remains undetermined. Trimming shortened V by 11 bases and J by 2 bases, and 13 bases separated the two germline ends. Germline CDR1 reads MNHEY; CDR2 reads SMNVEV (reference sequence). The CDR3 is made up of 12 amino acids. This sample was taken from a study of shared clonotypes between healthy human individuals. Findings and caveats of the study: The donor pool, a small one, limited the genetic and exposure-history diversity represented. Non-shared clonotypes showed lower generation probabilities than clonotypes common to all four donors.

Only in-frame clones appear in the TCRdb table, and some are missing; sequencing was by immunoSEQ multiplex PCR. The repertoire has around 1,900,000 clones, 93% of them found once; the top ten carry about 1.7%. Naive CD8 cells lacked CD45RO and underwent positive selection for CCR7, leaving out terminally differentiated effector memory CD45RA+ cells. The origin of this receptor is a man aged 18 to 30 in good health. Some clones in this sample may be carry-over from other donors' samples. The specimen sequenced was naive CD8+ T cells from PBMCs. The V and J genes are TRBV27 and TRBJ2-7; the D gene is possibly TRBD2 (6 bases). CDR3: CAAGGQAYEQYF. The CDR3 region has the DNA TGTGCCGCAGGAGGGCAAGCCTACGAGCAGTACTTC.